This T cell receptor (beta chain) was observed in a study of spatial heterogeneity in lung cancer. From the 5' RACE reads, TCRdb called clonotypes with MiXCR, one entry per CDR3 protein. The table shows 40,000 or so distinct CDR3 sequences, with 6.5% to 9.5% occurring only once. Time point described: sample taken at primary tumor resection. V lost 0 bases, J lost 0 bases, and 7 bases lay in between. The CDR3 sequence is 15 residues long. Germline V CDR1 and CDR2: MNHEY, SVGAGI. This clonotype was seen repeatedly, ten times or more. Its antigen is as yet unknown. Study observations and caveats: Detection of ubiquitous tumor TCRs in blood was higher at resection than follow-up.

This sample comprised PBMCs, obtained at surgery. The sequence was collected from a male donor with early-stage non-small cell lung cancer. The chain has TRBV6-5 and TRBJ2-3; possible D gene TRBD1, 5 bases. The chain's CDR3 is CASSYSGVSTDTQYF. Here the CDR3 DNA reads TGTGCCAGCAGTTACTCAGGGGTTAGCACAGATACGCAGTATTTT.